This T cell receptor beta chain was profiled in a study of CD8+CD57+ T cells in acquired aplastic anemia. Genomic DNA constituted the template upon which TCR beta VDJ and CDR3 profiling was performed. TCRdb processed the reads anew with MiXCR; each CDR3 protein has one entry. The sample consists of around 200,000 distinct CDR3 sequences, 40% to 50% of them appearing once. The CDR3 sequence is 14 residues long. Germline V lookup: CDR1 SGHVS, CDR2 FNYEAQ. Whoever was chosen for sequencing had shown CD8+CD57+ cell expansion by flow cytometry. Acquired aplastic anemia of severe grade affected all patients. Study-wide points: Patients did not significantly differ from controls in CD8+ Simpson's diversity. Patients and controls turned out to have roughly 29 CD8+ CDR3 sequences in common.

With regard to this clonotype: The antigen is not known. At one end, the junction sequence differs from germline, possibly due to a read error.

The receptor was derived from a human donor with aplastic anemia. Sequencing was carried out using sorted CD4+, CD8+, or CD8+CD57+ T cells (not recorded which) from PBMCs. The chain joins TRBV7-6 to TRBJ2-7; D perhaps matches TRBD1 (5 bases). The CDR3 is CASSLGASVYEQYF. CDR3 nucleotides: TGCGCCAGCAGCTTAGGGGCATCGGTCTACGAGCAGTACTTC. The entire variable domain, with the rest obtained from reference TRBV7-6 and TRBJ2-7, is as follows: GAGVSQSPRYKVTKRGQDVALRCDPISGHVSLYWYRQALGQGPEFLTYFNYEAQQDKSGLPNDRFSAERPEGSISTLTIQRTEQRDSAMYRCASSLGASVYEQYFGPGTRLTVT.